The clone carrying this T cell receptor (beta chain) was counted ten times or more. Its target is not known. RNA transcripts served as template for amplifying TCR beta CDR3 sequences. RT-PCR in the first round used HTBI primers; a second-round multiplex PCR followed. TCRdb passed the multiplex PCR reads through MiXCR, listing each CDR3 protein once. The sample lists roughly 610,000 distinct CDR3 sequences; about 24% were seen once. This entry is derived from a study of Graves' ophthalmopathy and Graves' hyperthyroidism. Study-wide results and caveats: Most thyroid-expanded clonotypes exceeding 0.001 frequency were also found in blood.

The ends were cut back, 2 bases at V and 6 bases at J, with 14 bases in the middle. The CDR3 runs to 14 residues. In germline, CDR1 is SGHRS, CDR2 YFSETQ. Sequenced sample: peripheral blood. This TCR derives from a woman aged 18-29 years with stable Graves' hyperthyroidism. Some clones in this sample may be carry-over from other donors' samples. The chain links TRBV5-1 to TRBJ1-2, with TRBD1 as a possible D gene (5 bases). This CDR3 is CASSFRRRGDGYTF. CDR3 in DNA: TGCGCCAGCAGCTTCCGGCGACGGGGGGATGGCTACACCTTC. Variable domain in full (rest from reference TRBV5-1 and TRBJ1-2): KAGVTQTPRYLIKTRGQQVTLSCSPISGHRSVSWYQQTPGQGLQFLFEYFSETQRNKGNFPGRFSGRQFSNSRSEMNVSTLELGDSALYLCASSFRRRGDGYTFGSGTRLTVV.